In this sample, the clone carrying this T cell receptor beta chain turned up a few times. This record belongs to a study of neoadjuvant anti-PD-1 for oral cavity cancer. Germline CDR1 is MDHEN and CDR2 is SYDVKM. V was pared by 5 bases and J by 3 bases, with 7 bases between. The CDR3 loop spans 13 amino acids. The table came from immunoSEQ multiplex PCR; TCRdb's copy has only in-frame clones and leaves some out. The sample lists over 30,000 clones; about 83% were seen once. This chain uses TRBV28 with TRBJ1-4, with D possibly being TRBD1 (5 bases). This sequence originates from a person aged 35-80 years with oral cavity squamous cell carcinoma. The material was PBMCs, obtained before nivolumab (anti-PD-1) treatment. CDR3 loop: CASSGAANEKLFF. CDR3 in DNA: TGTGCCAGCAGTGGGGCCGCTAATGAAAAACTGTTTTTT.